This T cell receptor beta chain was documented in a study of T-cell reconstitution after alpha-beta-depleted transplantation in children. The CDR3 runs 12 residues. Germline V CDR1 and CDR2: LGHDT, YNNKEL (reference sequence). On this clonotype: At one end, the junction sequence differs from germline, possibly due to a read error.

Unique molecular identifiers tagged the TCRbeta library. TCRdb passed the PCR reads through MiXCR, listing each CDR3 protein once. This sample has approximately 510,000 distinct CDR3 sequences, with approximately 20% found just once. The sequencing used PBMCs from the stem cell graft donor, collected from the stem cell graft. This rearrangement joins TRBV3-1 to TRBJ2-1, with D maybe TRBD2 (5 bases). This TCR was recovered from a human donor who donated a stem cell graft to a child with acute lymphoblastic leukemia. CDR3 nucleotide sequence: TGTGCCAGCAGCCTGATGGACGCTCTAGCCCTCTTC. This translates into CASSLMDALALF.